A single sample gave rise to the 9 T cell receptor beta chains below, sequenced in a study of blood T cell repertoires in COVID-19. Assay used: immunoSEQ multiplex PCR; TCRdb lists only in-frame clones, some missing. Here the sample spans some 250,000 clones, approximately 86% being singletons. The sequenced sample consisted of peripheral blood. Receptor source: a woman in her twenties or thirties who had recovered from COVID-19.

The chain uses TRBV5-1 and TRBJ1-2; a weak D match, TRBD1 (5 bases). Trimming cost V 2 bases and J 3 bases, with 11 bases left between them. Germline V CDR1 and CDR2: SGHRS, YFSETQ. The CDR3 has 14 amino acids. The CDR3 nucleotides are TGCGCCAGCAGCTTCCGGGCCAGGGACTATGGCTACACCTTC. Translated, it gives CASSFRARDYGYTF.

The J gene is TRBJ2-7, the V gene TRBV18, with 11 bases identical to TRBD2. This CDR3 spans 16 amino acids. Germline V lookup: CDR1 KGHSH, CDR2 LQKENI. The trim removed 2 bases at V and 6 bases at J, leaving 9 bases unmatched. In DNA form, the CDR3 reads TGTGCCAGCTCACCATCGACTAGCGGGGCTCAAGGCGAGCAGTACTTC. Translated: CASSPSTSGAQGEQYF.

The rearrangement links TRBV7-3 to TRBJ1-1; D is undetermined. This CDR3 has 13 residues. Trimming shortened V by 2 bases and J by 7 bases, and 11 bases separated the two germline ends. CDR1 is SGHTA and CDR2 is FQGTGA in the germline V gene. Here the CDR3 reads CASSLYGHLEAFF. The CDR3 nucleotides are TGTGCCAGCAGCTTATATGGGCATCTTGAAGCTTTCTTT.

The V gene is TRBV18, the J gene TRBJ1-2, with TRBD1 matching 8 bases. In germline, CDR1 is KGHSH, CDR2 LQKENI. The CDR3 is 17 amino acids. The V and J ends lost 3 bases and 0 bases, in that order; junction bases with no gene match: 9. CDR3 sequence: CASSPGRQGPANYGYTF. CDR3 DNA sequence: TGTGCCAGCTCACCGGGGAGACAGGGGCCAGCTAACTATGGCTACACCTTC.

The CDR3 here is CASSRQAATDTQYF. The CDR3 bases are TGTGCCAGCAGCCGACAAGCGGCAACAGATACGCAGTATTTT. The V call is TRBV7-8, the J call TRBJ2-3, with D tentatively TRBD2 (5 bases). The length of the CDR3 is 14 residues. Germline V gene sequence: CDR1 SGHVS, CDR2 FQNEAQ. V dropped 5 bases and J dropped 3 bases, with 12 bases sitting between them.

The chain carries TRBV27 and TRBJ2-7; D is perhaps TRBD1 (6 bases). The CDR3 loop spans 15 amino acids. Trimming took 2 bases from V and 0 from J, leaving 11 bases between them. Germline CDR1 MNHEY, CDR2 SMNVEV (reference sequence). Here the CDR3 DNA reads TGTGCCAGCAGTTTACAGGGGAAAAGCTCCTACGAGCAGTACTTC. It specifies CASSLQGKSSYEQYF.

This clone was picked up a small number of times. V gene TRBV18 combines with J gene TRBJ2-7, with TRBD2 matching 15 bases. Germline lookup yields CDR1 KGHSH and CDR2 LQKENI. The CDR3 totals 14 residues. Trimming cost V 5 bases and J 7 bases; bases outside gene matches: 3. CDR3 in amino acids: CASSRTSGGVEQYF. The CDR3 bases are TGTGCCAGCTCAAGGACTAGCGGGGGGGTTGAGCAGTACTTC.

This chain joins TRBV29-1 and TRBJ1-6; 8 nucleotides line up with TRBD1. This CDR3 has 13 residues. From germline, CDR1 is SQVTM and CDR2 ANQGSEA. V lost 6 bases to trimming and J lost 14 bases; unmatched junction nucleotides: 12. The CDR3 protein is CSVLTGASRTLHF. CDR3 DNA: TGCAGCGTCCTGACAGGGGCCTCTCGAACCCTCCACTTT.

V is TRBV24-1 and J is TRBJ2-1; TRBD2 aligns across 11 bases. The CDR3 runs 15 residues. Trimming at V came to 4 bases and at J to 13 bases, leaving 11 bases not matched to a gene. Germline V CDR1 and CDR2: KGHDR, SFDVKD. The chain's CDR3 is CATSEGGTSGGPQFF. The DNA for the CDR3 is TGTGCCACCAGTGAAGGGGGTACTAGCGGGGGCCCTCAGTTCTTC.